These T cell receptor beta chains were read from a single sample in a study of T-cell memory formation after mild COVID-19. TCRdb used MiXCR to reprocess the 5' RACE reads, holding one entry per CDR3 protein. The sample consists of hundreds of thousands of distinct CDR3 sequences, about 15% of them appearing once. Material: PBMCs or a T cell subset sorted from them (not recorded which). These receptors came from a young man who had mild COVID-19 (a few samples of this study predate the infection). Cell type and time point are not known. CDR3s include the opening cysteine and the closing phenylalanine or tryptophan. D genes are given only for firm matches. Where a row states a size, it is once, few, many or the class of an expanded clone; other rows omit it.

v_call	clone_size	j_call	d_call	cdr3_nt	cdr3_aa
TRBV12-3/TRBV12-4	few	TRBJ2-5	.	TGTGCCAGCAGTCCGACAGGGAGGGACGCGGGGGCCCAGTACTTC	CASSPTGRDAGAQYF
TRBV5-4	many	TRBJ2-2	.	TGTGCCAGCAGCTTTGGGCCAGGCGACACCGGGGAGCTGTTTTTT	CASSFGPGDTGELFF
TRBV5-1	few	TRBJ2-2	TRBD2	TGCGCCAGCAGCTTGGGGACTAGTGGTGCCGGGGAGCTGTTTTTT	CASSLGTSGAGELFF
TRBV20-1	few	TRBJ1-1	.	TGCAGTGCTAGTGGTGGGAAGAACACTGAAGCTTTCTTT	CSASGGKNTEAFF
TRBV6-6	.	TRBJ2-3	.	TGTGCCAGCAGTTACCGTGGGCCAGATACGCAGTATTTT	CASSYRGPDTQYF
TRBV7-2	.	TRBJ1-2	.	TGTGCCAGCAGCTTACGGCAGACAAGTTATGGCTACACCTTC	CASSLRQTSYGYTF
TRBV25-1	few	TRBJ1-2	.	TGTGCCAGCAGAGGGAAGGGATTGGATGGCTACACCTTC	CASRGKGLDGYTF
TRBV7-9	.	TRBJ2-7	.	TGTGCCAGCAGCTCCCGACGGGCGGGACCCTACGGCCCCTACGAGCAGTACTTC	CASSSRRAGPYGPYEQYF
TRBV20-1	few	TRBJ2-5	TRBD2	TGCAGTGCAGGGACTAGTAAGACCCAGTACTTC	CSAGTSKTQYF
TRBV5-4	.	TRBJ1-1	TRBD1	TGTGCCAGCAGCCGCTCAGGGGGCGGGGGCACTGAAGCTTTCTTT	CASSRSGGGGTEAFF
TRBV6-5	few	TRBJ2-7	TRBD1	TGTGCCAGCAAACGGACAGGGATGTCTGAGGAGCAGTACTTC	CASKRTGMSEEQYF
TRBV28	few	TRBJ2-7	.	TGTGCCAGCAGCTTGCCGGGGGTCTACGAGCAGTACTTC	CASSLPGVYEQYF
TRBV11-2	.	TRBJ2-6	.	TGTGCCAGCAGACTAGGGATCTCTGGGGCCAACGTCCTGACTTTC	CASRLGISGANVLTF
TRBV7-2	many	TRBJ2-5	.	TGTGCCAGCAGCTTAAGACGGACTCAAGAGACCCAGTACTTC	CASSLRRTQETQYF
TRBV5-1	few	TRBJ2-2	.	TGCGCCAGCAGCCACCAACAGGGGAGGTCTGCCGGGGAGCTGTTTTTT	CASSHQQGRSAGELFF
TRBV6-1	few	TRBJ2-5	.	TGTGCCAGCAGTGGCCAGCTTCCAGGGGAGACCCAGTACTTC	CASSGQLPGETQYF
TRBV6-6	.	TRBJ2-2	TRBD2	TGTGCCAGCAGCCAAACTAGCGGGGTGACCGGGGAGCTGTTTTTT	CASSQTSGVTGELFF
TRBV4-2	.	TRBJ2-3	.	TGTGCCAGCAGCCAAGAAGGGCCTAGCGGCACAGATACGCAGTATTTT	CASSQEGPSGTDTQYF
TRBV4-1	.	TRBJ2-1	TRBD1	TGCGCCAGCAGCCAAGAGGAGACAGGGGCCAACAATGAGCAGTTCTTC	CASSQEETGANNEQFF
TRBV3-1	few	TRBJ2-6	.	TGTGCCAGCAGCCAAGGTGGGGCCAACGTCCTGACTTTC	CASSQGGANVLTF
TRBV7-8	few	TRBJ1-5	.	TGTGCCAGCAGCTTAGCGGTGGGAATTAATCAGCCCCAGCATTTT	CASSLAVGINQPQHF
TRBV20-1	.	TRBJ1-6	TRBD1	TGCAGTGCTAGAGATCCACAAACAGGGGAATCACCCCTCCACTTT	CSARDPQTGESPLHF
TRBV20-1	few	TRBJ2-5	.	TGCAGTGCTAGAGGGGGGGTGGAGACCCAGTACTTC	CSARGGVETQYF
TRBV7-8	once	TRBJ1-6	.	TGTGCCAGCAGCTTAGGGGGAGTCGGATCACCCCTCCACTTT	CASSLGGVGSPLHF
TRBV12-3/TRBV12-4	.	TRBJ2-7	TRBD1	TGTGCCAGCAGGGACGGACAGGGGGGATTCCACGAGCAGTACTTC	CASRDGQGGFHEQYF
TRBV27	few	TRBJ1-1	.	TGTGCCAGCAGTTTAAAAGGGCAGCCAATCTTGAACACTGAAGCTTTCTTT	CASSLKGQPILNTEAFF
TRBV10-3	many	TRBJ1-4	.	TGTGCCATCAGTGTCGGCCGAGATAATGAAAAACTGTTTTTT	CAISVGRDNEKLFF
TRBV10-3	.	TRBJ1-2	TRBD1	TGTGCCATCAGTGACCTGGGGCGACAGGGGGCGGACGGCTACACCTTC	CAISDLGRQGADGYTF
TRBV5-1	.	TRBJ1-6	.	TGCGCCAGCAGCTTGGGCCCGCAATCACCCCTCCACTTT	CASSLGPQSPLHF
TRBV6-5	many	TRBJ2-5	TRBD2	TGTGCCAGCAGTACACGCGGGAGCCAAGAGACCCAGTACTTC	CASSTRGSQETQYF